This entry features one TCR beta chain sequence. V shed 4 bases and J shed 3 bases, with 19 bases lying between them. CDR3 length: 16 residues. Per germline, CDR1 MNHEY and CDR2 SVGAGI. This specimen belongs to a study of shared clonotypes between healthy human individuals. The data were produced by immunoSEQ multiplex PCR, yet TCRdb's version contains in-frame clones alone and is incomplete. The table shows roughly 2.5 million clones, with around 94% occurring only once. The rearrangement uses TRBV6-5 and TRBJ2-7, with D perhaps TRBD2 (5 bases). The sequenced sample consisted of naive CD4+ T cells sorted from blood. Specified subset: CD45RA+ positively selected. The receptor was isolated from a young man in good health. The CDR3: CASSSTRVSSYYEQYF. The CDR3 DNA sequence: TGTGCCAGCAGTTCAACTAGGGTCTCCAGTTACTACGAGCAGTACTTC.